Reported below is one T cell receptor beta chain. Its antigen is unidentified. These data come from a study of cytomegalovirus exposure and HLA in healthy donors. Findings and limits, study-wide: The classifier reportedly diagnosed cytomegalovirus status with high sensitivity and specificity. CMV serostatus stood as the only immune exposure information on hand.

PCR was performed using 60 Vbeta and 13 Jbeta primers. As handled by the study authors: The authors later counted 65 million to 80 million unique TCR beta chains, some 12 million of them shared. TCRdb's table, derived via immunoSEQ multiplex PCR, lists solely in-frame clones and lacks some. The DNA was the basis for D and trimming; V, J and clone size are from that table. The table lists 95,000 to 150,000 clones, 50% to 80% of them singletons. CDR1 and CDR2 (germline): MDHEN, SYDVKM. CDR3 length equals 13 residues. The V and J ends lost 4 bases and 3 bases, in that order; junction bases with no gene match: 2.

The sequencing input was PBMCs. This TCR came from a woman in her thirties or forties in good health and CMV-seropositive. V is TRBV28 and J is TRBJ2-7; 8 bases agree with TRBD1. CDR3 residues: CASSSGQGYEQYF. The CDR3, as DNA: TGTGCCAGCAGTTCTGGACAGGGCTACGAGCAGTACTTC.